This T cell receptor (beta chain) was captured in a study of cytomegalovirus exposure and HLA in healthy donors. Study as a whole: The same platform as the approximately 660 first-cohort repertoires was used for the 95 to 150 validation repertoires, a later analysis reported.

The trim removed 9 bases at V and 4 bases at J, leaving 6 bases unmatched. The CDR3 length is 14 residues. CDR1 MGHDK and CDR2 SYGVNS come from the germline V gene. Profiled with immunoSEQ multiplex PCR; TCRdb holds only in-frame clones, not every one. The sample contains approximately 260,000 clones, 70% to 90% of which appear only once. Sequencing input: PBMCs. V is TRBV25-1 and J is TRBJ2-3; 11 bases map to TRBD1. The origin of this receptor is a woman under 30 in good health and CMV-seronegative. CDR3 loop: CASERTGGPDTQYF. The CDR3 DNA reads as TGTGCCAGTGAAAGGACAGGGGGCCCAGATACGCAGTATTTT.